This T cell receptor (beta chain) was identified during a study of OX40 agonist ivuxolimab in advanced cancers. Study-level background: Subjects had a mean age of about 61 years, with a range of 23 to 79; roughly 80% were male.

Notes on the study in general: Expanded clones tended on average to be more numerous among CD8+ T cells than CD4+.

Generated by immunoSEQ multiplex PCR, the TCRdb table keeps only in-frame clones and is missing some. The data hold roughly 59,000 clones, with over 75% observed a single time. Deletions cut 3 bases from V and 7 bases from J, with 17 bases between. Germline V gene data show CDR1 as SGHRS and CDR2 as YFSETQ. The CDR3 length is 14 residues. Note on this clone: Its antigen is still unknown.

Specimen: CD4+ or CD8+ T cells sorted from blood, collected in a trial of the OX40 agonist ivuxolimab. This chain connects TRBV5-1 to TRBJ2-7; D is perhaps TRBD1 or TRBD2 (5 bases each). The clonotype comes from an adult with an advanced solid tumor such as melanoma, head and neck, liver or kidney cancer. CDR3 in DNA: TGCGCCAGCAGCTCCGATAGGGGAGTGGTAGAGCAGTACTTC. It specifies CASSSDRGVVEQYF. The full variable domain, with the rest looked up from reference TRBV5-1 and TRBJ2-7, is KAGVTQTPRYLIKTRGQQVTLSCSPISGHRSVSWYQQTPGQGLQFLFEYFSETQRNKGNFPGRFSGRQFSNSRSEMNVSTLELGDSALYLCASSSDRGVVEQYFGPGTRLTVT.